The source of this TCR beta chain is a study of OX40 agonist ivuxolimab in advanced cancers. Some clones are missing from TCRdb's copy, which holds only in-frame ones; the method was immunoSEQ multiplex PCR. The table lists about 62,000 clones, around 84% of them singletons. The CDR3 consists of 16 residues. V gave up 0 bases and J gave up 5 bases, with 15 bases separating them. Germline V gene data show CDR1 as SGHDT and CDR2 as YYEEEE. The clonotype comes from an adult with an advanced solid tumor such as melanoma, head and neck, liver or kidney cancer. Material: CD4+ or CD8+ T cells sorted from blood, obtained in a trial of the OX40 agonist ivuxolimab. J is TRBJ1-5 and V is TRBV5-6; D possibly corresponds to TRBD1 (5 bases). CDR3: CASSLARGLQDQPQHF. CDR3 sequence (DNA): TGTGCCAGCAGCTTGGCTCGGGGGTTGCAGGATCAGCCCCAGCATTTT.